A selection of T cell receptor beta chains follows, all from one sample in a study of shared clonotypes between healthy human individuals. The repertoire was sequenced with immunoSEQ multiplex PCR; TCRdb's copy has only in-frame clones and lacks some. The sample lists about 480,000 clones, approximately 85% occurring once. The sample taken for sequencing was PBMCs. The receptors originated from a woman aged 40-49 years in good health. Some clones in this sample may be carry-over from other donors' samples. Each CDR3 is given with its conserved first and last residue. Fields, in order: J gene, clone size, D gene, V gene, CDR3 protein, CDR3 DNA. A D gene is named only where the DNA matches it firmly. Size values are once, few and many counts, or a class for expanded clones, and some rows have none.

>TRBJ1-1|.|.|TRBV7-9
CASSLEWRGNEAFF
TGTGCCAGCAGCTTAGAATGGAGAGGGAATGAAGCTTTCTTT
>TRBJ2-3|.|TRBD1|TRBV18
CASSPGQGHTDTQYF
TGTGCCAGCTCACCGGGACAGGGTCACACAGATACGCAGTATTTT
>TRBJ2-1|.|.|TRBV5-1
CASSLRGGDNEQFF
TGCGCCAGCAGCTTGCGGGGTGGGGACAATGAGCAGTTCTTC
>TRBJ1-5|.|.|TRBV5-4
CASSLYDQPQHF
TGTGCCAGCAGCTTGTATGATCAGCCCCAGCATTTT
>TRBJ2-3|.|.|TRBV11-2
CASSLAVAGVDTQYF
TGTGCCAGCAGCTTAGCGGTGGCAGGGGTAGATACGCAGTATTTT
>TRBJ2-7|.|TRBD2|TRBV7-9
CAITSRLSGSVYEQYF
TGTGCCATTACCTCCAGGCTTAGCGGGAGTGTCTACGAGCAGTACTTC
>TRBJ2-2|.|.|TRBV27
CASSLWGNGELFF
TGTGCCAGCAGTTTATGGGGTAACGGGGAGCTGTTTTTT
>TRBJ2-7|.|.|TRBV11-2
CASSLSPTSEQYF
TGTGCCAGCAGCTTAAGTCCCACCTCCGAGCAGTACTTC
>TRBJ1-1|.|.|TRBV28
CASSLSGENTEAFF
TGTGCCAGCAGTTTATCCGGGGAGAACACTGAAGCTTTCTTT
>TRBJ2-1|.|.|TRBV6-4
CASSGDGAGEQFF
TGTGCCAGCAGTGGCGACGGAGCTGGTGAGCAGTTCTTC
>TRBJ2-7|.|.|TRBV11-2
CASSFETAYEQYF
TGTGCCAGCAGCTTCGAGACAGCCTACGAGCAGTACTTC
>TRBJ1-1|.|.|TRBV15
CATSSMNTEAFF
TGTGCCACCAGCAGTATGAACACTGAAGCTTTCTTT
>TRBJ1-3|.|.|TRBV4-2
CASSQDFGEAGNTIYF
TGTGCCAGCAGCCAAGATTTCGGGGAGGCTGGAAACACCATATATTTT
>TRBJ2-3|.|.|TRBV5-1
CASSLQGSTDTQYF
TGCGCCAGCAGCTTGCAGGGAAGCACAGATACGCAGTATTTT
>TRBJ2-2|.|.|TRBV6-1
CASSRDIANTGELFF
TGTGCCAGCAGCCGGGACATTGCGAACACCGGGGAGCTGTTTTTT
>TRBJ2-7|.|TRBD2|TRBV2
CASTGLAQAYEQYF
TGTGCCAGCACAGGACTAGCGCAAGCGTACGAGCAGTACTTC
>TRBJ2-3|.|.|TRBV4-2
CASSQVADTQYF
TGTGCCAGCAGCCAGGTAGCAGATACGCAGTATTTT
>TRBJ2-2|.|.|TRBV18
CASSLEQDTGELFF
TGTGCCAGCTCACTAGAACAAGACACCGGGGAGCTGTTTTTT
>TRBJ1-2|.|.|TRBV28
CASSLEVFSNYGYTF
TGTGCCAGCAGTTTAGAGGTGTTTTCTAACTATGGCTACACCTTC
>TRBJ2-7|.|.|TRBV6-1
CASLGTGPYEQYF
TGTGCCAGCCTGGGAACAGGGCCTTACGAGCAGTACTTC
>TRBJ2-7|.|TRBD2|TRBV28
CASYSGSYYEQYF
TGTGCCAGCTATAGCGGGAGTTATTACGAGCAGTACTTC
>TRBJ2-7|.|.|TRBV5-1
CASSFQSSYEQYF
TGCGCCAGCAGCTTCCAGTCCTCCTACGAGCAGTACTTC
>TRBJ2-3|.|.|TRBV5-1
CASSLNAGTDTQYF
TGCGCCAGCAGCTTGAACGCTGGCACAGATACGCAGTATTTT
>TRBJ1-2|.|TRBD1|TRBV7-2
CASSQDRLHAYGYTF
TGTGCCAGCAGCCAGGACAGGTTGCATGCCTATGGCTACACCTTC
>TRBJ2-3|.|.|TRBV29-1
CSVDRGDTDTQYF
TGCAGCGTTGATAGGGGGGACACAGATACGCAGTATTTT
>TRBJ2-1|.|TRBD2|TRBV7-9
CASSLVPGGGSGSGYEQFF
TGTGCCAGCAGCTTAGTCCCCGGGGGTGGTAGCGGGAGTGGGTATGAGCAGTTCTTC
>TRBJ1-4|.|TRBD1|TRBV30
CALTGVDGEKLFF
TGTGCCTTGACAGGGGTGGATGGTGAAAAACTGTTTTTT
>TRBJ2-1|many|TRBD2|TRBV2
CASSEGGAGGPDNEQFF
TGTGCCAGCAGTGAGGGGGGAGCGGGAGGGCCGGACAATGAGCAGTTCTTC
>TRBJ1-1|.|.|TRBV15
CATSSRGANTEAFF
TGTGCCACCAGCTCCCGGGGGGCAAACACTGAAGCTTTCTTT
>TRBJ2-5|once|TRBD1|TRBV5-6
CASSWTGLETQYF
TGTGCCAGCAGCTGGACAGGGCTAGAGACCCAGTACTTC